The 21 T cell receptor beta chains given below trace back to one sample, sequenced in a study of T cells in Graves' hyperthyroidism and ophthalmopathy. RNA transcripts were the template for amplifying TCR beta CDR3 regions. In the first-round RT-PCR of the TCR CDR3, the HTBI primer set was used. Via MiXCR, TCRdb re-called the multiplex PCR reads, giving one row per CDR3 protein. The data hold over 650,000 distinct CDR3 sequences, with about 17% observed a single time. Sequences were obtained from blood. The receptors were sampled from a man younger than 30 with Graves' hyperthyroidism.

The chain joins TRBV13 to TRBJ2-1, with 8 bases lining up with TRBD1. Germline V gene data show CDR1 as PRHDT and CDR2 as FYEKMQ (reference sequence). Trimming cost V 5 bases and J 7 bases; bases outside gene matches: 10. This CDR3 contains 15 residues. CDR3 loop: CASSLIRTGRNEQFF. The CDR3 DNA reads TGTGCCAGCAGCCTCATCAGGACAGGGAGAAATGAGCAGTTCTTC.

Only a few counts were recorded for this clonotype. This rearrangement joins TRBV4-1 to TRBJ1-1; the D gene is possibly TRBD1 (6 bases). Trimming took 6 bases from V and 1 from J, leaving 18 bases between them. The CDR3 loop spans 16 amino acids. Germline CDR1 reads MGHRA; CDR2 reads YSYEKL. The CDR3 protein is CASRPSPRGRNTEAFF. The CDR3 DNA follows: TGCGCCAGCAGGCCATCTCCCAGGGGACGGAACACTGAAGCTTTCTTT.

The rearrangement joins TRBV3-1 to TRBJ2-6; 9 positions agree with TRBD1. Germline CDR1 LGHDT, CDR2 YNNKEL (reference sequence). The CDR3 loop spans 18 amino acids. The junction had 7 bases not matched to a gene; V was cut back by 4 bases and J by 0 bases. This CDR3 is CASSRNRGLTSGANVLTF. The CDR3 DNA sequence: TGTGCCAGCAGCCGGAACAGGGGGCTTACCTCTGGGGCCAACGTCCTGACTTTC.

This clonotype was seen at least ten times. The chain joins TRBV14 to TRBJ2-3; tentatively, D is TRBD1 (5 bases). The CDR3 loop spans 14 amino acids. Looked up from germline, CDR1 is SGHDN and CDR2 is FVKESK. Trimming cost V 7 bases and J 4 bases, with 15 bases left between them. The CDR3 DNA sequence: TGTGCCAGCAATCAGGGAACTCCCGCAGATACGCAGTATTTT. Its protein is CASNQGTPADTQYF.

This clonotype was counted many times. This sequence joins TRBV11-3 and TRBJ2-1; 7 positions match TRBD2. V lost 1 base, J lost 5 bases, and 5 bases stayed unmatched. Germline V gene sequence: CDR1 SGHNT, CDR2 YENEEA. The CDR3 is made up of 15 amino acids. The DNA for the CDR3 is TGTGCCAGCAGCTTAGTGGGGACTACCAACAATGAGCAGTTCTTC. Translating gives CASSLVGTTNNEQFF.

The chain employs TRBV19 and TRBJ1-5; tentative D call: TRBD1 (6 bases). The CDR3 is 16 residues long. V was cut by 6 bases and J by 2 bases, with 17 bases left in between. Germline V CDR1 and CDR2: LNHDA, SQIVND (reference sequence). CDR3: CASRIQGGVGNQPQHF. In DNA, the CDR3 is TGTGCCAGTAGAATACAGGGCGGGGTAGGCAATCAGCCCCAGCATTTT.

The chain links TRBV20-1 to TRBJ2-3, with TRBD2 matching over 7 bases. This CDR3 spans 14 amino acids. Germline CDR1 reads DFQATT; CDR2 reads SNEGSKA (reference sequence). V trimming: 6 bases; J trimming: 1 base; junction bases outside the gene matches: 7. The CDR3 here is CSAERAGGTDTQYF. For the CDR3, the DNA is TGCAGTGCCGAAAGGGCGGGGGGCACAGATACGCAGTATTTT.

This clonotype was counted ten times or more. This sequence joins TRBV28 and TRBJ1-3; TRBD1 is a possible D gene (5 bases). Per the germline V gene, CDR1 is MDHEN and CDR2 is SYDVKM. The CDR3 is 14 amino acids. Trimming left V 5 bases short and J 2 bases short, with 10 bases between. The CDR3 DNA reads TGTGCCAGCAGTCCCCGGGGGGCTGGAAACACCATATATTTT. Translation: CASSPRGAGNTIYF.

The chain employs TRBV7-9 and TRBJ2-1; 9 bases fit TRBD2. CDR1 and CDR2 from the germline V gene are SEHNR and FQNEAQ (reference sequence). V was pared by 7 bases and J by 9 bases, with 16 bases of the junction left unmatched. This CDR3 is 16 amino acids long. CDR3 in DNA: TGTGCCAGCAACACAGCAGGGCTAGCGGGGCGCGGTGAGCAGTTCTTC. As protein: CASNTAGLAGRGEQFF.

This clonotype was recorded at least ten times. This sequence joins TRBV5-6 and TRBJ2-3, with 12 bases that match TRBD1. The CDR3 runs to 16 residues. In germline, CDR1 is SGHDT, CDR2 YYEEEE. Germline trimming cut 4 bases from V and 5 bases from J; bases unmatched to any gene: 8. DNA of the CDR3: TGTGCCAGCAGCGTCCGGGGACAGGGGGCCGTAGATACGCAGTATTTT. Translation: CASSVRGQGAVDTQYF.

This clonotype has more than one count but fewer than ten. The V and J genes are TRBV12-3 or TRBV12-4 and TRBJ1-2, with a weak D call TRBD1 (6 bases). The V and J ends lost 2 bases and 3 bases respectively, with 16 bases between them. CDR3 length: 16 residues. The CDR3 region has the DNA TGTGCCAGCAGTTTACTCGGCCGGGGGCTCGACTATGGCTACACCTTC. Protein sequence: CASSLLGRGLDYGYTF.

This clonotype was found a few times. V and J are TRBV20-1 and TRBJ2-2, with D tentatively TRBD1 (6 bases). The V and J ends lost 4 bases and 2 bases respectively, with 8 bases between them. The CDR3 length is 13 residues. The germline gives CDR1 DFQATT, CDR2 SNEGSKA (reference sequence). CDR3 DNA sequence: TGCAGTGCTATGGGACAAAACACCGGGGAGCTGTTTTTT. Protein sequence: CSAMGQNTGELFF.

The sample holds many counts of this clonotype. The rearrangement joins TRBV11-3 to TRBJ2-2; tentative D call: TRBD2 (6 bases). The CDR3 loop spans 15 amino acids. Trimming stripped 7 bases from V and 5 bases from J, with 17 bases between. Germline values: CDR1 SGHNT, CDR2 YENEEA. The CDR3 nucleotides read TGTGCCAGCACCCATTGGAGGGGAAAAACCGGGGAGCTGTTTTTT. Translation gives CASTHWRGKTGELFF.

This clonotype occurred many times. The chain recombines TRBV9 with TRBJ2-7, with 7 bases aligning to TRBD2. The CDR3 spans 15 residues. Germline V CDR1 and CDR2: SGDLS, YYNGEE. V lost 0 bases and J lost 4; bases outside the gene matches: 7. CDR3 loop: CASSVGGGSGYEQYF. As DNA, the CDR3 is TGTGCCAGCAGCGTAGGTGGCGGGAGTGGTTACGAGCAGTACTTC.

This clonotype was counted at least ten times. The rearrangement uses TRBV2 and TRBJ2-7; the D gene is possibly TRBD1 (5 bases). CDR1 is SNHLY and CDR2 is FYNNEI in the germline V gene. Trimming pared 9 bases from V and 2 bases from J, leaving 20 bases between. The CDR3 sequence is 15 residues long. In nucleotides, the CDR3 is TGTGCCAGTAACCCTGGGGCAGGCATCCCCTACGAGCAGTACTTC. It is translated as CASNPGAGIPYEQYF.

This chain links TRBV9 with TRBJ1-4; D gene unclear. This CDR3 region has 13 residues. Germline V gives CDR1 SGDLS, CDR2 YYNGEE. Trimming shortened V by 4 bases and J by 5 bases, and 9 bases separated the two germline ends. CDR3 amino acids: CASSSRSNEKLFF. The CDR3 bases are TGTGCCAGCAGCTCGAGGTCCAATGAAAAACTGTTTTTT. Supplemented by reference TRBV9 and TRBJ1-4, the full variable domain reads DSGVTQTPKHLITATGQRVTLRCSPRSGDLSVYWYQQSLDQGLQFLIQYYNGEERAKGNILERFSAQQFPDLHSELNLSSLELGDSALYFCASSSRSNEKLFFGSGTQLSVL.

This clonotype was found a few times. The V gene is TRBV12-3 or TRBV12-4, the J gene TRBJ2-3, with TRBD1 matching over 9 bases. Losses at the gene ends were 1 base for V and 2 bases for J; bases not matched to a gene: 4. The CDR3 spans 16 residues. The CDR3 bases are TGTGCCAGCAGTTTAGGACAGGGGGGATTCACAGATACGCAGTATTTT. Translated: CASSLGQGGFTDTQYF.

This clonotype was observed a handful of times. The chain links TRBV7-9 to TRBJ2-7; 9 positions match TRBD1. V dropped 4 bases and J dropped 2; count of bases not matched to a gene: 6. Looked up from germline, CDR1 is SEHNR and CDR2 is FQNEAQ (reference sequence). The CDR3 runs to 15 residues. In nucleotides, the CDR3 is TGTGCCAGCAGCTCCGAACAGGGGGCCCCCTACGAGCAGTACTTC. Translated: CASSSEQGAPYEQYF.

This clonotype was recorded at least ten times. This chain connects TRBV30 to TRBJ2-7; 8 bases align to TRBD2. This CDR3 region has 15 residues. Trimming cost V 0 bases and J 5 bases; bases outside gene matches: 9. Germline values: CDR1 GTSNPN, CDR2 SVGIG (reference sequence). The CDR3 sequence: CAWSVPSGRGHEQYF. The CDR3 nucleotides are TGTGCCTGGAGTGTACCCAGCGGGAGAGGCCACGAGCAGTACTTC.

This clonotype was picked up many times. The chain has TRBV28 and TRBJ2-7; D call uncertain. Germline V gene sequence: CDR1 MDHEN, CDR2 SYDVKM. With 8 bases removed from V and 4 bases from J, the gap between germline ends came to 9 bases. The CDR3 runs 11 residues. The CDR3 reads CASAHVYEQYF. CDR3 DNA: TGTGCCAGCGCACACGTTTACGAGCAGTACTTC.

This clonotype was observed at least ten times. The rearrangement links TRBV28 to TRBJ2-5, with D possibly being TRBD2 (7 bases). There are 17 residues in the CDR3. Germline CDR1 and CDR2: MDHEN and SYDVKM. V lost 7 bases and J lost 4, with 25 bases in between. This CDR3 reads CASTPGGAALLGETQYF. In DNA form, the CDR3 reads TGTGCCAGCACCCCTGGGGGGGCCGCTCTTCTGGGAGAGACCCAGTACTTC.